This TCR beta chain was captured in a study of blood T cell repertoires in COVID-19. On the study more broadly: Acute and convalescent COVID-19 samples came from the United States, Italy and Spain. T cells, B-cell-depleted T cells, or PBMCs provided the cDNA or gDNA that served as material.

As processed by the authors: Reference gene primers were amplified, and this amplification served to estimate nucleated cell counts. Libraries were prepared by immunoSEQ multiplex PCR; TCRdb keeps only in-frame clonotypes and omits some of them. V, J and clone size are taken as reported in that table, and D and trimming were inferred from the DNA itself. The table has approximately 140,000 clones, about nine tenths seen once. V was clipped by 2 bases and J by 3 bases, with 8 bases between them. Germline CDR1 reads SGHTS; CDR2 reads YDEGEE. The CDR3 extends over 13 amino acids. This clone was observed a single time.

The source of this sequence is a woman aged 55-75 years with active or convalescent COVID-19. Sample: peripheral blood. The chain employs TRBV5-8 and TRBJ1-1; D ambiguous. CDR3 protein: CASSFGHHTEAFF. In DNA form, the CDR3 reads TGTGCCAGCAGCTTTGGCCATCACACTGAAGCTTTCTTT. The variable domain in full, completed from reference TRBV5-8 and TRBJ1-1, reads EAGVTQSPTHLIKTRGQQATLRCSPISGHTSVYWYQQALGLGLQFLLWYDEGEERNRGNFPPRFSGRQFPNYSSELNVNALELEDSALYLCASSFGHHTEAFFGQGTRLTVV.